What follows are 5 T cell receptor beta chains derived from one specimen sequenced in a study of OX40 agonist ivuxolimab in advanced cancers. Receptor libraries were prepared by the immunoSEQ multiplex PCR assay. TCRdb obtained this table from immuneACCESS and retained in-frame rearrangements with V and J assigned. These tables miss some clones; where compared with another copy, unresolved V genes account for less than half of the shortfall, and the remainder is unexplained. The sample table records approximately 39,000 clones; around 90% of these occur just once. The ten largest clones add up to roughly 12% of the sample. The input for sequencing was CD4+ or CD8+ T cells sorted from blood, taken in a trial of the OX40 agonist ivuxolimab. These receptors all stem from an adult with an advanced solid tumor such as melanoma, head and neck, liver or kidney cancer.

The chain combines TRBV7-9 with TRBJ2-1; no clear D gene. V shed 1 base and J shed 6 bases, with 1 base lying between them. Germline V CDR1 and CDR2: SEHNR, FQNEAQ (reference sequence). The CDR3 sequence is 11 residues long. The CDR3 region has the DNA TGTGCCAGCAGCTTAGGCAATGAGCAGTTCTTC. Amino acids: CASSLGNEQFF.

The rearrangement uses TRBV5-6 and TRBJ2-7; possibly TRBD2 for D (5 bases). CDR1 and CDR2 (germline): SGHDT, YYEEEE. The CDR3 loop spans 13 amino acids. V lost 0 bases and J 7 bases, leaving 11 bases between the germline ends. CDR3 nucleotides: TGTGCCAGCAGCTTGGGACGGGGTTCAGAGCAGTACTTC. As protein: CASSLGRGSEQYF.

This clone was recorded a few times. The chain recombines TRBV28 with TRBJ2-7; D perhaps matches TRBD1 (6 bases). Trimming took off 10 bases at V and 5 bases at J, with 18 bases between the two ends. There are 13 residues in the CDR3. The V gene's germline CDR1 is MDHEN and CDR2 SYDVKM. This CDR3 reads CATHKQGYDEQYF. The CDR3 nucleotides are TGTGCCACCCATAAACAGGGATATGACGAGCAGTACTTC.

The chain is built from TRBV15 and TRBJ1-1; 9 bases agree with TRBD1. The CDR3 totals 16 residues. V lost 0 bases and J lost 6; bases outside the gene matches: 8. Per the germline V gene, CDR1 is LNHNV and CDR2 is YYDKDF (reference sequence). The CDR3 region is CATSRDLGTGRPEAFF. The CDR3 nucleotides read TGTGCCACCAGCAGAGATCTTGGGACAGGGCGACCTGAAGCTTTCTTT. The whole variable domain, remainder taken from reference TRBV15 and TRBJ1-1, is DAMVIQNPRYQVTQFGKPVTLSCSQTLNHNVMYWYQQKSSQAPKLLFHYYDKDFNNEADTPDNFQSRRPNTSFCFLDIRSPGLGDTAMYLCATSRDLGTGRPEAFFGQGTRLTVV.

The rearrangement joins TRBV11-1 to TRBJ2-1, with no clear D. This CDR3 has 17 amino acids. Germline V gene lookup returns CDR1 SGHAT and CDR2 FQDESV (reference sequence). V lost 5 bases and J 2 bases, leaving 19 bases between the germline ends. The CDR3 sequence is CASSLYVSRSAYNEQFF. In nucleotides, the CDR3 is TGTGCCAGCAGCCTTTACGTTTCTAGGTCGGCCTACAATGAGCAGTTCTTC.